The entry below gives a single TCR beta chain sequence along with its context. What it recognizes is unknown. These data come from a study of T-cell reconstitution after alpha-beta-depleted transplantation in children. Study-wide findings and caveats: After transplant, at about two months, alpha-beta T cells were reportedly derived from several hundred expanded graft clones. Surviving recipient T cells and intrathymic progenitors accounted for some patients' high TCRbeta diversity at day 60.

Germline lookup yields CDR1 DFQATT and CDR2 SNEGSKA (reference sequence). The CDR3 sequence is 13 residues long. The TCRbeta library was prepared with unique molecular identifiers. TCRdb ran MiXCR on the PCR reads and lists one entry per CDR3 protein. The sample lists 9,000 or so distinct CDR3 sequences; approximately 15% were seen once. This rearrangement joins TRBV20-1 to TRBJ1-1, with D uncertain. This receptor was identified in a male patient younger than 18 who had a stem cell transplant for acute lymphoblastic leukemia, so the T cells may come from the graft donor. The specimen comprised PBMCs, mostly from graft donor cells, sampled 60 days after TCRalphabeta/CD19-depleted stem cell transplant. The CDR3 nucleotides read TGCAGCGTGGACGGTCTAACGAACACTGAAGCTTTCTTT. This sequence encodes CSVDGLTNTEAFF.